This is a list of T cell receptor beta chains from one sample in a study of breast tumors, draining lymph nodes, adjacent tissues. From the multiplex PCR reads, TCRdb called clonotypes with MiXCR, one entry per CDR3 protein. This table has 160,000 or so distinct CDR3 sequences, roughly 35% appearing once. What was sequenced was axillary lymph node tissue. Source of these receptors: a female donor with breast cancer. Some clones in this sample may be carry-over from other donors' samples. CDR3s include the opening cysteine and the closing phenylalanine or tryptophan. The D gene is left open where the match is weak. Only some rows state a clone size, as once, few, many or a class for expanded clones.

DNA	CDR3	V	J	size	D
TGTGCCAGCAGCCCCGGATCCTACGAGCAGTACTTC	CASSPGSYEQYF	TRBV27	TRBJ2-7	many	.
TGTGCCAGCAGTGAAGGTCGGGTTCGGGCTGGTTCACCCCTCCACTTT	CASSEGRVRAGSPLHF	TRBV2	TRBJ1-6	.	.
TGTGCCAGCAGTTTCGGAGGGGGCGCTAGGTATGGCTACACCTTC	CASSFGGGARYGYTF	TRBV28	TRBJ1-2	many	TRBD1
TGCAGCGAATTGACGCCAGGAGAGACCCAGTACTTC	CSELTPGETQYF	TRBV29-1	TRBJ2-5	.	.
TGTGCCAGCAGCCCAGGGTGGGAAATCTATGGCTACACCTTC	CASSPGWEIYGYTF	TRBV7-9	TRBJ1-2	.	.
TGTGCCAGCAGTATAGCGGGAGGGAACAATGAGCAGTTCTTC	CASSIAGGNNEQFF	TRBV28	TRBJ2-1	few	TRBD2
TGTGCCAGCAGTGAACGGGGACTTTTCCAAGGCTACACCTTC	CASSERGLFQGYTF	TRBV6-1	TRBJ1-2	.	.
TGCAGCGCCATTCCCGGTACAGGTCTGGGAGGGGCCAACGTCCTGACTTTC	CSAIPGTGLGGANVLTF	TRBV29-1	TRBJ2-6	.	.
TGTGCCACCAGCTCGTCTAGCGGGGAGAGCAGCACAGATACGCAGTATTTT	CATSSSSGESSTDTQYF	TRBV15	TRBJ2-3	.	TRBD2
TGTGCCAGCAGCTACCCCTCGCGGGAGAGGGCAGATACGCAGTATTTT	CASSYPSRERADTQYF	TRBV7-9	TRBJ2-3	many	TRBD2
TGTGCCAGCAGCTTAGGTGGTGCAGGGTCCTATAATTCACCCCTCCACTTT	CASSLGGAGSYNSPLHF	TRBV7-8	TRBJ1-6	.	.
TGTGCCTGGAGTCGGCTAGCGGGAATAATAGAGATGGGGTCCTACGAGCAGTACTTC	CAWSRLAGIIEMGSYEQYF	TRBV30	TRBJ2-7	many	TRBD2
TGTGCCAGCAGTTTAAATCTCGGAGGGACAGGGGGGAGGGAGCAGTACTTC	CASSLNLGGTGGREQYF	TRBV12-3/TRBV12-4	TRBJ2-7	many	TRBD1
TGTGCCAGCAAGAAGGGAATGGACACTGAAGCTTTCTTT	CASKKGMDTEAFF	TRBV2	TRBJ1-1	.	.
TGCGCCAGCAGCCAAGGGTCTCTGAACTATGGCTACACCTTC	CASSQGSLNYGYTF	TRBV4-1	TRBJ1-2	many	.
TGTGCCAGCAGTTACTCAGAAAGGAACGACTACACCTTC	CASSYSERNDYTF	TRBV6-2/TRBV6-3	TRBJ1-2	many	.
TGCGCCAGCAGCCAAGGAGACAGGGCGTCACATGGCTACACCTTC	CASSQGDRASHGYTF	TRBV4-3	TRBJ1-2	many	TRBD1
TGCGCCAGCAGCCACTGGACAGGGAACACCGGGGAGCTGTTTTTT	CASSHWTGNTGELFF	TRBV5-1	TRBJ2-2	.	TRBD1
TGCAGTGCTCAGAGTGTGGCGGGGGCCCCAGGGACGCAGTATTTT	CSAQSVAGAPGTQYF	TRBV20-1	TRBJ2-3	.	.
TGTGCCAGCAGCCAAGCGGGCGGTGAGCAGTTCTTC	CASSQAGGEQFF	TRBV4-2	TRBJ2-1	many	.
TGTGCCAGCAGCGTAGGACAGGGTAGATCTGGAAACACCATATATTTT	CASSVGQGRSGNTIYF	TRBV9	TRBJ1-3	many	TRBD1
TGTGCCAGTAAGGGACGAGACTACGAGCAGTACTTC	CASKGRDYEQYF	TRBV19	TRBJ2-7	many	.
TGTGCCTGGAGTGCCAGCCAAGATCAGCCCCAGCATTTT	CAWSASQDQPQHF	TRBV30	TRBJ1-5	many	.
TGCAGTGCTAGAGATAGACTAGCGGGAAGCGAGCAGTACTTC	CSARDRLAGSEQYF	TRBV20-1	TRBJ2-7	.	TRBD2
TGCAGTGCCTCCCCGGTGGGGACAGCGAATCAGCCCCAGCATTTT	CSASPVGTANQPQHF	TRBV20-1	TRBJ1-5	.	TRBD1
TGTGCCAGCTCGCCCGGGTCCCTGCGGGAGCAGTACTTC	CASSPGSLREQYF	TRBV18	TRBJ2-7	many	.
TGTGCCAGCAGCTTAGTGGCAGGGGGCGGTCGGGGTCAGTACTTC	CASSLVAGGGRGQYF	TRBV11-2	TRBJ2-7	many	TRBD1
TGTGCCAGCAGAACCGGGGGGGATTGGGGCTACACCTTC	CASRTGGDWGYTF	TRBV25-1	TRBJ1-2	many	.
TGCAGTGCTAGCGGCTCGGGTCTCTCTGGAAACACCTTC	CSASGSGLSGNTF	TRBV20-1	TRBJ1-2	.	.
TGCAGCGGTGGAGAGGGAACTTATGGCTACACCTTC	CSGGEGTYGYTF	TRBV29-1	TRBJ1-2	many	.
TGTGCCAGTAGTGCCGGACCTTCCTCCTACGAGCAGTACTTC	CASSAGPSSYEQYF	TRBV19	TRBJ2-7	many	.
TGTGCCAGCACCCGCGACAGGGGGGGAGGCGAGACCCAGTACTTC	CASTRDRGGGETQYF	TRBV18	TRBJ2-5	few	TRBD1
TGTGCCAGTACCCCAGCGGGGGCCTACACAGATACGCAGTATTTT	CASTPAGAYTDTQYF	TRBV19	TRBJ2-3	many	TRBD2
TGTGCCAGCTCACCCCCGGGACAGGGAAGGAGCAATCAGCCCCAGCATTTT	CASSPPGQGRSNQPQHF	TRBV18	TRBJ1-5	many	TRBD1
TGTGCCAGCAGCTTAGCGCCTAGCGGGACCGCATATAATGAGCAGTCCTTC	CASSLAPSGTAYNEQSF	TRBV7-9	TRBJ2-1	.	TRBD2
TGTGCCAGCAGGGGGACAGGGGCCCCGCGGGAAGAGCAGTTCTTC	CASRGTGAPREEQFF	TRBV12-3/TRBV12-4	TRBJ2-1	many	TRBD1
TGTGCCAGCAGTGGTCGCAGGGGCGAGCAGTACTTC	CASSGRRGEQYF	TRBV6-2/TRBV6-3	TRBJ2-7	.	.